This T cell receptor (beta chain) was profiled in a study of metastatic and nonmetastatic thyroid tumors. The overall study: Across peripheral blood and tumor or nodule tissue samples taken from malignant and benign thyroid patients, the repertoires were compared with one another.

In the original workflow: CDR3 differences across clinicopathological groups were used to build a distant-metastasis classifier for papillary thyroid cancer. MiXCR reprocessed the PCR reads for TCRdb. TCRdb's processing, not the authors', yielded these V and J calls. The sample has around 40,000 clones; 17% are singletons. In its sample, this clone was seen many times. The antigen is undetermined. Study results and caveats: Benign nodules reportedly had significantly lower TCR beta diversity than malignant thyroid tumors in blood and tumor.

Trimming cost V 4 bases and J 5 bases; bases outside gene matches: 6. The length of the CDR3 is 17 residues. Germline lookup yields CDR1 MGHRA and CDR2 YSYEKL. No treatment had been given to any patient before thyroid surgery. Sequenced sample: blood. The source of this sequence is a male donor with papillary thyroid cancer or a benign thyroid nodule (not recorded which). Some clones in this sample may be carry-over from other donors' samples. The chain couples TRBV4-1 to TRBJ2-1; 15 bases are shared with TRBD2. The CDR3 loop is CASSPRGTSGRNNEQFF. CDR3 sequence (DNA): TGCGCCAGCAGCCCGAGAGGGACTAGCGGGAGGAACAATGAGCAGTTCTTC.